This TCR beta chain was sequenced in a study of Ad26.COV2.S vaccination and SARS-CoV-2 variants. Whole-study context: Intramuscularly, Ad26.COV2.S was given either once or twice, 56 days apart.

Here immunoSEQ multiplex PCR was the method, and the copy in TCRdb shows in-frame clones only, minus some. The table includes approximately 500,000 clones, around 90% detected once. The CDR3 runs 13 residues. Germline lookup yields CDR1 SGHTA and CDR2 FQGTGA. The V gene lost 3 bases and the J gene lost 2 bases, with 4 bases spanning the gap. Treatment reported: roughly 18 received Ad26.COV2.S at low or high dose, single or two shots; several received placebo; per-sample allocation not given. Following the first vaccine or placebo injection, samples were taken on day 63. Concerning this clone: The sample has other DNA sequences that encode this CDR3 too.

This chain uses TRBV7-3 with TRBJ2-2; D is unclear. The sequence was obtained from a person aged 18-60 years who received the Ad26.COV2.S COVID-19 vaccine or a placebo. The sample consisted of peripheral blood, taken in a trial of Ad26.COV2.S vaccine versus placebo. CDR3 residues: CASSLGNTGELFF. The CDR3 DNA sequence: TGTGCCAGCAGCTTGGGAAACACCGGGGAGCTGTTTTTT.